A selection of T cell receptor beta chains follows, all from one sample in a study of T-cell reconstitution after alpha-beta-depleted transplantation in children. In TCRdb, the PCR reads were re-called with MiXCR into one record per CDR3 protein. The table shows about 460,000 distinct CDR3 sequences, with 10% to 13% occurring only once. Material: PBMCs, obtained before TCRalphabeta/CD19-depleted stem cell transplant. The receptors derive from a child aged 2 to 9 with inherited bone marrow failure, due to receive a stem cell transplant. CDR3s include the opening cysteine and the closing phenylalanine or tryptophan. The D gene is left open where the match is weak. For some rows the clone size is stated as once, few or many, or as a class when expanded; others skip it.

cdr3_length	clone_size	v_call	d_call	j_call	cdr3_aa	cdr3_nt
16	many	TRBV10-2	NA	TRBJ2-3	CASSGLGTVSTDTQYF	TGCGCCAGCAGCGGACTCGGGACCGTAAGCACAGATACGCAGTATTTT
16	NA	TRBV7-2	TRBD2	TRBJ2-7	CASSPMLLAGWNEQYF	TGTGCCAGCAGCCCGATGCTACTAGCGGGATGGAACGAGCAGTACTTC
14	many	TRBV12-3/TRBV12-4	NA	TRBJ1-5	CASSLLAGNQPQHF	TGTGCCAGCAGTTTACTGGCAGGCAATCAGCCCCAGCATTTT
18	many	TRBV4-1	TRBD2	TRBJ2-3	CASSQRMPSGQSTDTQYF	TGCGCCAGCAGCCAAAGAATGCCTAGCGGACAAAGCACAGATACGCAGTATTTT
14	many	TRBV20-1	TRBD2	TRBJ2-1	CSARSGLAINEQFF	TGCAGTGCTAGATCAGGACTAGCGATCAATGAGCAGTTCTTC
15	few	TRBV27	TRBD1	TRBJ2-7	CASSSFVTGGDEQYF	TGTGCCAGCAGTTCTTTCGTAACAGGGGGAGACGAGCAGTACTTC
18	many	TRBV15	TRBD2	TRBJ2-3	CATSSDHLGLVSTDTQYF	TGTGCCACCAGCAGCGATCACCTAGGACTAGTAAGCACAGATACGCAGTATTTT
14	many	TRBV20-1	NA	TRBJ1-2	CSATLQGSDYGYTF	TGCAGTGCAACCTTACAGGGATCTGACTATGGCTACACCTTC
16	NA	TRBV4-2	NA	TRBJ1-5	CASSQDLGISNQPQHF	TGTGCCAGCAGCCAAGATCTTGGAATTAGCAATCAGCCCCAGCATTTT
15	many	TRBV12-3/TRBV12-4	NA	TRBJ1-5	CASSRNNYSNQPQHF	TGTGCCAGCAGTCGAAACAACTATAGCAATCAGCCCCAGCATTTT
17	few	TRBV7-9	TRBD1	TRBJ2-2	CASSFRRTGEGTGELFF	TGTGCCAGCAGCTTTAGGCGAACAGGGGAAGGCACCGGGGAGCTGTTTTTT
17	many	TRBV4-2	NA	TRBJ2-6	CASSRDGTPGGANVLTF	TGTGCCAGCAGCCGCGATGGGACCCCGGGTGGGGCCAACGTCCTGACTTTC
15	many	TRBV12-3/TRBV12-4	TRBD2	TRBJ2-1	CASSPGLEEFSEQFF	TGTGCCAGCAGTCCGGGACTAGAAGAATTCAGTGAGCAGTTCTTC
16	many	TRBV11-2	NA	TRBJ2-2	CASSLLRGANTGELFF	TGTGCCAGCAGCTTACTCAGGGGGGCGAACACCGGGGAGCTGTTTTTT
14	many	TRBV7-8	NA	TRBJ2-7	CASSLRGRAYEQYF	TGTGCCAGCAGCTTACGAGGCAGGGCCTACGAGCAGTACTTC
17	NA	TRBV11-2	NA	TRBJ2-1	CASSLSPTLTQYNEQFF	TGTGCCAGCAGCCTCTCTCCCACCTTAACCCAATACAATGAGCAGTTCTTC
14	many	TRBV6-1	NA	TRBJ1-3	CASSETGLRDTIYF	TGTGCCAGCAGTGAAACGGGGCTCAGGGACACCATATATTTT
16	NA	TRBV27	TRBD1	TRBJ2-7	CASSRHPGTGSYEQYF	TGTGCCAGCAGTCGACATCCCGGGACAGGCTCCTACGAGCAGTACTTC
16	many	TRBV4-1	TRBD2	TRBJ2-2	CASSRQGLGNTGELFF	TGCGCCAGCAGCCGCCAAGGACTAGGCAACACCGGGGAGCTGTTTTTT
14	many	TRBV3-1	TRBD2	TRBJ2-1	CASVLAGSYNEQFF	TGTGCCAGCGTGCTAGCGGGCTCCTACAATGAGCAGTTCTTC
15	few	TRBV20-1	TRBD2	TRBJ2-1	CSAWPTSGFYNEQFF	TGCAGTGCTTGGCCGACTAGCGGATTCTACAATGAGCAGTTCTTC
14	NA	TRBV6-2/TRBV6-3	TRBD1	TRBJ2-2	CASGQGSNTGELFF	TGTGCCAGCGGACAGGGCTCGAACACCGGGGAGCTGTTTTTT
15	many	TRBV11-2	NA	TRBJ2-7	CASKPQRGGSYEQYF	TGTGCCAGCAAACCTCAGAGGGGAGGCTCCTACGAGCAGTACTTC
15	NA	TRBV19	NA	TRBJ2-1	CASTKRNLVFNEQFF	TGTGCCAGTACCAAGCGGAACCTGGTCTTCAATGAGCAGTTCTTC
12	many	TRBV19	NA	TRBJ2-7	CASSIDGYEQYF	TGTGCCAGTAGTATCGACGGTTACGAGCAGTACTTC
19	many	TRBV18	TRBD1	TRBJ2-7	CASSPSISAPGQGPRGQYF	TGTGCCAGCTCACCTTCCATTTCCGCTCCGGGACAGGGTCCTCGCGGGCAGTACTTC
15	NA	TRBV20-1	NA	TRBJ1-2	CSARLGGWPDYGYTF	TGCAGTGCTAGGTTGGGGGGTTGGCCGGACTATGGCTACACCTTC
14	many	TRBV7-9	NA	TRBJ1-1	CASSQGLTNTEAFF	TGTGCCAGCAGCCAGGGACTGACTAACACTGAAGCTTTCTTT
15	few	TRBV20-1	TRBD2	TRBJ2-1	CSATIAGGGYNEQFF	TGCAGTGCTACCATAGCGGGAGGGGGGTACAATGAGCAGTTCTTC
16	few	TRBV28	NA	TRBJ1-1	CASSFLGVGKDRQAFF	TGTGCCAGCAGTTTTTTAGGGGTAGGCAAAGACCGTCAAGCTTTCTTT
20	many	TRBV4-3	NA	TRBJ2-7	CASSQDATDLGTPGDYEQYF	TGCGCCAGCAGCCAAGATGCGACTGATCTGGGCACTCCAGGGGACTACGAGCAGTACTTC
15	many	TRBV2	NA	TRBJ1-3	CASSERPRAGNTIYF	TGTGCCAGCAGTGAACGCCCCAGGGCTGGAAACACCATATATTTT
12	many	TRBV20-1	NA	TRBJ2-3	CSARDHWDTQYF	TGCAGTGCTAGAGATCATTGGGATACGCAGTATTTT
15	many	TRBV10-3	TRBD1	TRBJ2-7	CAISDMDRVAYEQYF	TGTGCCATCAGTGATATGGACAGGGTGGCCTACGAGCAGTACTTC
15	many	TRBV28	TRBD2	TRBJ2-5	CASSLSSGRIETQYF	TGTGCCAGCAGTTTGTCTAGCGGGAGAATCGAGACCCAGTACTTC
21	NA	TRBV11-1	TRBD2	TRBJ2-1	CASAGTSGLAGGNNSYNEQFF	TGTGCCTCCGCCGGGACTAGCGGACTAGCAGGAGGTAACAACTCCTACAATGAGCAGTTCTTC
14	many	TRBV12-3/TRBV12-4	NA	TRBJ2-3	CASSLSPRGGSQYF	TGTGCCAGCAGTTTAAGCCCCCGAGGGGGATCGCAGTATTTT
19	many	TRBV28	TRBD2	TRBJ2-7	CASSSWVVAGAVSSYEQYF	TGTGCCAGCAGTTCTTGGGTGGTAGCGGGAGCCGTTAGCTCCTACGAGCAGTACTTC
14	many	TRBV29-1	TRBD1	TRBJ2-7	CSVVGQASSYEQYF	TGCAGCGTTGTGGGACAGGCTTCCTCCTACGAGCAGTACTTC
14	many	TRBV4-1	NA	TRBJ2-7	CASSQDRGPGEQYF	TGCGCCAGCAGCCAAGATCGGGGGCCGGGGGAGCAGTACTTC
15	NA	TRBV9	NA	TRBJ1-5	CASSVLSGEGQPQHF	TGTGCCAGCAGCGTATTATCAGGGGAGGGACAGCCCCAGCATTTT
14	many	TRBV5-1	TRBD2	TRBJ2-5	CASTPPGGGETQYF	TGCGCCAGCACCCCACCGGGCGGGGGAGAGACCCAGTACTTC
17	many	TRBV27	TRBD1	TRBJ2-7	CASSLSGDSWSSYEQYF	TGTGCCAGCAGTTTATCGGGGGACAGTTGGAGCTCCTACGAGCAGTACTTC
16	many	TRBV20-1	NA	TRBJ2-7	CSARRQNRALSYEQYF	TGCAGTGCTAGACGACAAAACAGGGCTTTATCCTACGAGCAGTACTTC
16	many	TRBV28	TRBD2	TRBJ2-3	CASSLTLGRALPTQYF	TGTGCCAGCAGTTTGACTCTGGGGAGGGCCCTACCTACGCAGTATTTT
15	many	TRBV4-3	TRBD1	TRBJ1-1	CASSQDDRENTEAFF	TGCGCCAGCAGCCAGGACGACAGGGAAAACACTGAAGCTTTCTTT
20	NA	TRBV12-5	TRBD2	TRBJ2-1	CASGLVRLAGGIRTYNEQFF	TGTGCTAGTGGTTTGGTAAGACTAGCGGGAGGGATCAGGACCTACAATGAGCAGTTCTTC
16	NA	TRBV7-2	TRBD2	TRBJ2-5	CASSSVSGRLVETQYF	TGTGCCAGCAGCTCCGTTAGCGGGAGGCTTGTGGAGACCCAGTACTTC
12	many	TRBV6-2/TRBV6-3	NA	TRBJ2-1	CASSQKYNEQFF	TGTGCCAGCAGCCAGAAATACAATGAGCAGTTCTTC
13	many	TRBV10-3	NA	TRBJ1-5	CAIRGSGIQPQHF	TGTGCCATCAGGGGGTCCGGGATTCAGCCCCAGCATTTT
16	many	TRBV3-1	TRBD2	TRBJ2-1	CASSHVRLAESNEQFF	TGTGCCAGCAGCCACGTAAGACTAGCGGAGTCCAATGAGCAGTTCTTC
13	many	TRBV5-5	NA	TRBJ1-2	CASSILQGFGYTF	TGTGCCAGCTCAATACTCCAGGGGTTTGGCTACACCTTC
16	many	TRBV5-1	NA	TRBJ2-6	CASSSRQGSGANVLTF	TGCGCCAGCAGCTCACGCCAGGGCTCTGGGGCCAACGTCCTGACTTTC